Here is one T cell receptor beta chain with its context. The antigen remains unidentified. This sample stems from a study of T cell responses to AZD1222 COVID-19 vaccine. Findings and limits, study-wide: Within unmutated variant regions lay the reported targets of nearly half of spike-specific TCRs.

Method: immunoSEQ multiplex PCR; TCRdb's copy keeps in-frame clones and lacks some. The table lists some 150,000 clones, 90% to 95% of them singletons. The sequencing here drew on peripheral blood, taken on day 0 of MenACWY control vaccination. This receptor was identified in an adult in good health.

CDR3 coding DNA: TGTGCCAGCAGCGCGGACAGGGGGCGCTTAGGCGGCTACACCTTC. Residues: CASSADRGRLGGYTF. The V and J genes are TRBV5-4 and TRBJ1-2; 11 positions match TRBD1. CDR1 SGHNT and CDR2 YYREEE come from the germline V gene (reference sequence). Trimming cost V 4 bases and J 8 bases; bases outside gene matches: 10. The CDR3 consists of 15 residues.